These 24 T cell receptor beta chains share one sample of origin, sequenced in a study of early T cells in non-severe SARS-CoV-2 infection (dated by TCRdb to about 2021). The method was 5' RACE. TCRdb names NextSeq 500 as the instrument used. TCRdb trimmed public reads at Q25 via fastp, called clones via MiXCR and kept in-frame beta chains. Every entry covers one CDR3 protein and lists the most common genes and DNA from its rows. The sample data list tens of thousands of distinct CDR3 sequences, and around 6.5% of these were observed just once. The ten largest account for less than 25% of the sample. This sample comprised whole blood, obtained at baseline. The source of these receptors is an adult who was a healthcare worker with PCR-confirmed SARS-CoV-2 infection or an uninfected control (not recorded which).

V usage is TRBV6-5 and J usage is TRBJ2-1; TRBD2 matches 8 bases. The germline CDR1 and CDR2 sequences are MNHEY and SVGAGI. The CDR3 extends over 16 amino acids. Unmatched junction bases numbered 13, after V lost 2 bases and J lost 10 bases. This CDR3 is CASSYQAGVSTREQFF. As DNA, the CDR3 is TGTGCCAGCAGTTACCAAGCGGGAGTCAGTACAAGGGAGCAGTTCTTC.

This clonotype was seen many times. The CDR3 loop reads CSARSRLGDTQYF. For the CDR3, the DNA is TGCAGTGCTAGATCGCGCCTAGGCGATACGCAGTATTTT. The chain employs TRBV20-1 and TRBJ2-3; D is unresolved. Germline lookup yields CDR1 DFQATT and CDR2 SNEGSKA (reference sequence). The CDR3 loop spans 13 amino acids. The V end lost 2 bases, the J end lost 6 bases, and 12 bases lay between the germline ends.

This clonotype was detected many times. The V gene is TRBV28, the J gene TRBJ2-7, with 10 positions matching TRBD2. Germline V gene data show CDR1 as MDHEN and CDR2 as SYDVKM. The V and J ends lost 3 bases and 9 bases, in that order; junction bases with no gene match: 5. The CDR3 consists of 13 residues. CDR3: CASSFLAGVAQYF. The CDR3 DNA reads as TGTGCCAGCAGTTTTCTAGCGGGAGTCGCGCAGTACTTC.

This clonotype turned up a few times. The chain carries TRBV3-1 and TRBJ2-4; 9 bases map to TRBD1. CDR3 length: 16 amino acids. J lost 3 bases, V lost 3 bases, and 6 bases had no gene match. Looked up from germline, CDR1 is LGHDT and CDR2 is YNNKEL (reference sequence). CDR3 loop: CASSHGQGKGKNIQYF. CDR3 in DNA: TGTGCCAGCAGCCACGGACAGGGGAAGGGCAAAAACATTCAGTACTTC.

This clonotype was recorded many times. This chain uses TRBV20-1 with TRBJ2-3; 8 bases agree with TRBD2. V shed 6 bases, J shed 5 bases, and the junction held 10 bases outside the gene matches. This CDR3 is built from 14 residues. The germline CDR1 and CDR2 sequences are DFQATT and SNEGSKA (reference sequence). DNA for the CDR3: TGCAGTGCAGAGGGACTAGGAGTCAAAGATACGCAGTATTTT. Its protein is CSAEGLGVKDTQYF.

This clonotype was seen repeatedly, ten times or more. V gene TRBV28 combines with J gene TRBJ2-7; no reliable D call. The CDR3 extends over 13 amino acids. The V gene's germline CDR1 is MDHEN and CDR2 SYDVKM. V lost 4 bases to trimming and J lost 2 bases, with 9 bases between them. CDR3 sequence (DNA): TGTGCCAGCAGTTCCCGTCTTGCCTACGAGCAGTACTTC. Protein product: CASSSRLAYEQYF. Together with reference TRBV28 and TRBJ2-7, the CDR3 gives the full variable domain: DVKVTQSSRYLVKRTGEKVFLECVQDMDHENMFWYRQDPGLGLRLIYFSYDVKMKEKGDIPEGYSVSREKKERFSLILESASTNQTSMYLCASSSRLAYEQYFGPGTRLTVT.

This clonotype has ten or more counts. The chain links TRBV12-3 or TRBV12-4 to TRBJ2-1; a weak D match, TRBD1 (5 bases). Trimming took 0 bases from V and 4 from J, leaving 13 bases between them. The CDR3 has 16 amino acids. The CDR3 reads CASSLARQMGYNEQFF. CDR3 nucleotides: TGTGCCAGCAGTTTAGCGCGACAGATGGGGTACAATGAGCAGTTCTTC.

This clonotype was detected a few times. This CDR3 reads CASSLLEKLQYF. For the CDR3, the DNA is TGTGCCAGCAGCCTCCTGGAGAAGTTGCAGTACTTC. The chain is built from TRBV5-6 and TRBJ2-7; D is unclear. V was shortened by 4 bases and J by 9 bases, with 14 bases between the two germline ends. Germline loops: CDR1 SGHDT, CDR2 YYEEEE. CDR3 length: 12 amino acids.

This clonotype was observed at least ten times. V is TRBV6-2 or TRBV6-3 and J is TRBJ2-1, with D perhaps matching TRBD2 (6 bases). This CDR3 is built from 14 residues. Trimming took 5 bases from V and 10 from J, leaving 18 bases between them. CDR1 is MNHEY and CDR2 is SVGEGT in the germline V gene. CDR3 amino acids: CASSPGSGLGEQFF. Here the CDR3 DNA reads TGTGCCAGCAGTCCGGGAAGCGGGCTGGGGGAGCAGTTCTTC.

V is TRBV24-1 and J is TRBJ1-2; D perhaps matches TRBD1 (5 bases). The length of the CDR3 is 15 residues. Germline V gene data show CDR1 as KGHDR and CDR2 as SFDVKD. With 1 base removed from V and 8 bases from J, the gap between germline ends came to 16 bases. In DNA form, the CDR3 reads TGTGCCACCAGTGATTTCGGAGGGGCAGTATCCGGCTACACCTTC. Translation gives CATSDFGGAVSGYTF.

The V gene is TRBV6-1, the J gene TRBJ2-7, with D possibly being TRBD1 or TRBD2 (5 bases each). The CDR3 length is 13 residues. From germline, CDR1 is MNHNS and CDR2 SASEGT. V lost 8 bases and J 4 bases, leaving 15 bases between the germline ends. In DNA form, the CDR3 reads TGTGCCAGCGCCAGAGGGGTGAAATACGAGCAGTACTTC. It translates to CASARGVKYEQYF.

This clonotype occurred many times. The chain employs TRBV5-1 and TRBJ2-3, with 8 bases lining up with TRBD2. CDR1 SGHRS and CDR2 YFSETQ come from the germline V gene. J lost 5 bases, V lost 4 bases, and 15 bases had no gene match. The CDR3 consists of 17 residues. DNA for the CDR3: TGCGCCAGCAGCCCGGAACCCAGCGGGGGAGCGGGAGATACGCAGTATTTT. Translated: CASSPEPSGGAGDTQYF. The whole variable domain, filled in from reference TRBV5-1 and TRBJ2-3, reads KAGVTQTPRYLIKTRGQQVTLSCSPISGHRSVSWYQQTPGQGLQFLFEYFSETQRNKGNFPGRFSGRQFSNSRSEMNVSTLELGDSALYLCASSPEPSGGAGDTQYFGPGTRLTVL.

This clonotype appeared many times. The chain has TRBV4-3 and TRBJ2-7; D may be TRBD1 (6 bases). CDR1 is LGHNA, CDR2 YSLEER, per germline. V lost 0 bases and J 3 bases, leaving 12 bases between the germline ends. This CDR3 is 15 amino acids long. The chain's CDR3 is CASSQEHRVNYEQYF. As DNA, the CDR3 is TGCGCCAGCAGCCAAGAACACAGGGTTAACTACGAGCAGTACTTC.

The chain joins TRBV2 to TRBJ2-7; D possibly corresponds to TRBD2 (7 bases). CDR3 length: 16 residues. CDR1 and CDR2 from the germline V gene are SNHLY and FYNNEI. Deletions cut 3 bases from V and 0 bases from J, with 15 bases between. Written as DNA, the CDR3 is TGTGCCAGCAGTGATGGGCCGGCGGGGGCCTCCTACGAGCAGTACTTC. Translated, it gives CASSDGPAGASYEQYF. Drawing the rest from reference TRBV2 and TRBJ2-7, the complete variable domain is EPEVTQTPSHQVTQMGQEVILRCVPISNHLYFYWYRQILGQKVEFLVSFYNNEISEKSEIFDDQFSVERPDGSNFTLKIRSTKLEDSAMYFCASSDGPAGASYEQYFGPGTRLTVT.

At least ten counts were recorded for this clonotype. This CDR3 is CASSHVPGLAGGETQYF. The CDR3 DNA sequence: TGTGCCAGCAGCCATGTACCGGGACTAGCGGGAGGAGAGACCCAGTACTTC. The rearrangement joins TRBV11-2 to TRBJ2-5; 15 bases match TRBD2. This CDR3 is 17 amino acids long. After removal of 5 bases from V and 4 bases from J, the junction contained 8 bases not matched to a gene. Looked up from germline, CDR1 is SGHAT and CDR2 is FQNNGV.

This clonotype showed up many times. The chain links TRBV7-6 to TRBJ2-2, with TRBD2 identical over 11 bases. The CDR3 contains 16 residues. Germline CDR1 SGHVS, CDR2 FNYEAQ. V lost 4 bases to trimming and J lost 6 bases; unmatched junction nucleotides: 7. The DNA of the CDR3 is TGTGCCAGCAGCTCTCGACTAGCGGGGCAACCCGGGGAGCTGTTTTTT. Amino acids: CASSSRLAGQPGELFF. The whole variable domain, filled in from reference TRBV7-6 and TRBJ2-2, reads GAGVSQSPRYKVTKRGQDVALRCDPISGHVSLYWYRQALGQGPEFLTYFNYEAQQDKSGLPNDRFSAERPEGSISTLTIQRTEQRDSAMYRCASSSRLAGQPGELFFGEGSRLTVL.

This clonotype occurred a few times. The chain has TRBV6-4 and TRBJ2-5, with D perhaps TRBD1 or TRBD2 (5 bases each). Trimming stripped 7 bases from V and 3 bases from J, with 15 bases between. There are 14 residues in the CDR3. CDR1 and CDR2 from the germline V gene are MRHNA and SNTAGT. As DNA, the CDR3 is TGTGCCAGCAAGCCGGGACCAGCAGAAGAGACCCAGTACTTC. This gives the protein CASKPGPAEETQYF.

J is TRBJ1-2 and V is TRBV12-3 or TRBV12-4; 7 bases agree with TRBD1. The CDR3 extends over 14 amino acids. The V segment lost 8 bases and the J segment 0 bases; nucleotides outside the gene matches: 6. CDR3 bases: TGTGCCAGCGGGGGTGGACAGGCTAACTATGGCTACACCTTC. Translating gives CASGGGQANYGYTF.

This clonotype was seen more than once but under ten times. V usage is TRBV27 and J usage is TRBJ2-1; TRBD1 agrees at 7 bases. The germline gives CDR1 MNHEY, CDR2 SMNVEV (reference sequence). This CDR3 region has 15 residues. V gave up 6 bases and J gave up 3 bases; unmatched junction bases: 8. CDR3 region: CASRRRTGDYNEQFF. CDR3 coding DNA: TGTGCCAGCAGAAGACGGACAGGTGACTACAATGAGCAGTTCTTC.

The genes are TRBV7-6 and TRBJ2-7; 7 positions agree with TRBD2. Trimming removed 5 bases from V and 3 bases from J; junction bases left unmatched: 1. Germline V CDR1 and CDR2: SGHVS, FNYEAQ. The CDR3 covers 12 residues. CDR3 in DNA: TGTGCCAGCAGCAGCGGGAACTACGAGCAGTACTTC. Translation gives CASSSGNYEQYF.

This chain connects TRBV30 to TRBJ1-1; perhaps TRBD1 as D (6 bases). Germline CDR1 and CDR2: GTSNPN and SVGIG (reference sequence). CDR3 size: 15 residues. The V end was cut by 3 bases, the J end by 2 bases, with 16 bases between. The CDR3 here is CAWRGGGPPNTEAFF. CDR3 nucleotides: TGTGCCTGGAGAGGGGGAGGACCGCCAAACACTGAAGCTTTCTTT.

This chain's CDR3 is CASSYRGLLRNTGELFF. CDR3 bases: TGTGCCAGCAGCTACAGGGGGCTCCTACGGAACACCGGGGAGCTGTTTTTT. The chain combines TRBV11-2 with TRBJ2-2, with 9 bases lining up with TRBD1. The ends lost 4 bases at V and 1 base at J; junction bases unmatched: 7. Per germline, CDR1 SGHAT and CDR2 FQNNGV. The CDR3 runs 17 residues.

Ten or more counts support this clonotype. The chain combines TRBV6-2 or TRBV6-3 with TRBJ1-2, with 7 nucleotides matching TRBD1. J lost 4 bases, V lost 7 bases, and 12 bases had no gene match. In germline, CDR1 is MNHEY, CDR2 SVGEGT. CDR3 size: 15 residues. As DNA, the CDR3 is TGTGCCAGCAACACCTATAACAGGGGAAGCTATGGCTACACCTTC. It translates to CASNTYNRGSYGYTF.

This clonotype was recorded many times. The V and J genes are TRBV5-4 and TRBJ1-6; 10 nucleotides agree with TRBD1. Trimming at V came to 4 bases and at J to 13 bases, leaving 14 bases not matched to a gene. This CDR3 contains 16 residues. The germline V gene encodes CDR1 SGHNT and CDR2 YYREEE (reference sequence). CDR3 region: CASSPPDRGRNGPLHF. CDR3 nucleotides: TGTGCCAGCAGCCCCCCTGACAGGGGGCGAAATGGGCCCCTCCACTTT.